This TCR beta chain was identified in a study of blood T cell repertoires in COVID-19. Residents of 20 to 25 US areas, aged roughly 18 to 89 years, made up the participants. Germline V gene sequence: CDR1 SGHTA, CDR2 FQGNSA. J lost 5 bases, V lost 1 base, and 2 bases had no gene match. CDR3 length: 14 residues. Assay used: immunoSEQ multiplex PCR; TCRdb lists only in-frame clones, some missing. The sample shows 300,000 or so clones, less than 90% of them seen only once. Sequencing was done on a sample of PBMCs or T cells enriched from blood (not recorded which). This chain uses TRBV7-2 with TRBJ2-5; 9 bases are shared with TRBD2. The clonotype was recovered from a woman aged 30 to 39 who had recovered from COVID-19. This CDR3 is CASSLGAGGETQYF. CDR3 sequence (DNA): TGTGCCAGCAGCTTAGGTGCGGGGGGGGAGACCCAGTACTTC.